One sample yielded the 27 T cell receptor beta chains listed below, sequenced in a study of radiation and T cells in renal cell carcinoma. Here immunoSEQ multiplex PCR was the method, and the copy in TCRdb shows in-frame clones only, minus some. The sample lists about 150,000 clones; 80% to 90% were seen once. The time point was: blood 2 weeks post-SBRT. The treatment: 15 Gy SBRT to primary tumor, nephrectomy 4 weeks later. Source: blood, taken from a patient whose treatment included radiotherapy and nephrectomy. These TCRs come from a woman aged 50 to 60 with renal cell carcinoma.

V and J are TRBV5-1 and TRBJ1-4; 9 bases match TRBD1. CDR1 and CDR2 (germline): SGHRS, YFSETQ. V trimming: 0 bases; J trimming: 6 bases; junction bases outside the gene matches: 6. This CDR3 is built from 16 residues. The CDR3 region has the DNA TGCGCCAGCAGCTTGGGACGACGGGACAGGGATGAAAAACTGTTTTTT. This codes for CASSLGRRDRDEKLFF.

The chain has TRBV7-9 and TRBJ1-2; 7 positions match TRBD1. The CDR3 totals 14 residues. Trimming removed 5 bases from V and 2 bases from J; junction bases left unmatched: 5. Germline V gene lookup returns CDR1 SEHNR and CDR2 FQNEAQ (reference sequence). The CDR3, as DNA: TGTGCCAGCAGCCTAGGGGGCAACAACTATGGCTACACCTTC. This gives the protein CASSLGGNNYGYTF.

The chain is built from TRBV7-3 and TRBJ2-6, with 8 bases identical to TRBD1. There are 16 residues in the CDR3. In germline, CDR1 is SGHTA, CDR2 FQGTGA. Trimming removed 5 bases from V and 3 bases from J; junction bases left unmatched: 6. CDR3 nucleotides: TGTGCCAGCAGCACCGGACAGGGAGGTGGGGCCAACGTCCTGACTTTC. It is translated as CASSTGQGGGANVLTF.

This chain uses TRBV5-1 with TRBJ1-4; tentative D call: TRBD1 (6 bases). Per germline, CDR1 SGHRS and CDR2 YFSETQ. This CDR3 is 15 amino acids long. Trimming removed 2 bases at V and 8 bases at J, with 16 bases between. The CDR3 bases are TGCGCCAGCAGCTTTCAACAGGGTACTGGAGAAAAACTGTTTTTT. It encodes CASSFQQGTGEKLFF.

This clone has just one count. This rearrangement joins TRBV5-6 to TRBJ1-5; D may be TRBD1 (6 bases). The CDR3 sequence is 15 residues long. The V end lost 3 bases, the J end lost 5 bases, and 15 bases lay between the germline ends. CDR1 is SGHDT and CDR2 is YYEEEE in the germline V gene. CDR3 residues: CASSWRGGQYQPQHF. In DNA form, the CDR3 reads TGTGCCAGCAGCTGGCGGGGGGGGCAGTATCAGCCCCAGCATTTT. The whole variable domain, remainder taken from reference TRBV5-6 and TRBJ1-5, is DAGVTQSPTHLIKTRGQQVTLRCSPKSGHDTVSWYQQALGQGPQFIFQYYEEEERQRGNFPDRFSGHQFPNYSSELNVNALLLGDSALYLCASSWRGGQYQPQHFGDGTRLSIL.

This clone was observed at least ten times. The chain employs TRBV4-3 and TRBJ1-2, with D tentatively TRBD1 (6 bases). The CDR3 spans 15 residues. Trimming removed 4 bases at V and 5 bases at J, with 17 bases between. From germline, CDR1 is LGHNA and CDR2 YSLEER. CDR3 nucleotides: TGCGCCAGCAGCCGATCAGGGGCGATCTTTTATGGCTACACCTTC. The encoded protein is CASSRSGAIFYGYTF.

V usage is TRBV4-1 and J usage is TRBJ2-7; D is possibly TRBD2 (6 bases). The germline V and J ends were trimmed by 4 bases and 3 bases, with 13 bases remaining between them. The CDR3 has 14 amino acids. Germline V gene lookup returns CDR1 MGHRA and CDR2 YSYEKL. In DNA form, the CDR3 reads TGCGCCAGCAGCCTCCAGACTAGTAACTACGAGCAGTACTTC. Translating gives CASSLQTSNYEQYF.

The gene calls are TRBV7-2 and TRBJ2-7; D is ambiguous. The CDR3 is 14 amino acids. Germline CDR1 and CDR2: SGHTA and FQGNSA. V was clipped by 1 base and J by 3 bases, with 10 bases between them. CDR3 loop: CASSLGAALYEQYF. DNA for the CDR3: TGTGCCAGCAGCTTAGGGGCAGCTCTCTACGAGCAGTACTTC.

The chain combines TRBV2 with TRBJ2-7, with D possibly matching TRBD2 (5 bases). Between the trimmed V and J ends, which lost 8 bases and 5 bases, there was a span of 13 bases. Germline CDR1 is SNHLY and CDR2 is FYNNEI. This CDR3 contains 12 residues. CDR3 protein: CASARLQHEQYF. The CDR3 nucleotides read TGTGCCAGCGCACGACTACAACACGAGCAGTACTTC. Based on the CDR3 plus reference TRBV2 and TRBJ2-7, the full variable domain is EPEVTQTPSHQVTQMGQEVILRCVPISNHLYFYWYRQILGQKVEFLVSFYNNEISEKSEIFDDQFSVERPDGSNFTLKIRSTKLEDSAMYFCASARLQHEQYFGPGTRLTVT.

Only one count was recorded for this clone. This sequence joins TRBV11-2 and TRBJ2-5; 12 bases map to TRBD2. Germline V gene sequence: CDR1 SGHAT, CDR2 FQNNGV. Unmatched junction bases numbered 6, after V lost 5 bases and J lost 5 bases. The CDR3 totals 15 residues. CDR3 region: CASSMTSGGRETQYF. The CDR3 DNA is TGTGCCAGCAGCATGACTAGCGGGGGACGGGAGACCCAGTACTTC.

V and J are TRBV13 and TRBJ1-2; possibly TRBD1 for D (5 bases). V lost 0 bases, J lost 7 bases, and 9 bases lay in between. The CDR3 runs 13 residues. Germline assignment: CDR1 PRHDT and CDR2 FYEKMQ (reference sequence). The CDR3 reads CASSLGGRGGYTF. CDR3 nucleotides: TGTGCCAGCAGCTTAGGTGGGAGGGGTGGCTACACCTTC.

This rearrangement joins TRBV10-3 to TRBJ1-2; 10 bases line up with TRBD1. The CDR3 contains 15 residues. V shed 2 bases, J shed 8 bases, and the junction held 8 bases outside the gene matches. The V gene's germline CDR1 is ENHRY and CDR2 SYGVKD. The chain's CDR3 is CAISEAWDRGSGYTF. CDR3 nucleotide sequence: TGTGCCATCAGTGAGGCCTGGGACAGGGGATCCGGCTACACCTTC.

The V gene is TRBV4-1, the J gene TRBJ1-2, with D hard to call. Germline V gene data show CDR1 as MGHRA and CDR2 as YSYEKL. V shed 1 base and J shed 4 bases, with 13 bases lying between them. CDR3 length: 15 amino acids. CDR3 coding DNA: TGCGCCAGCAGCCAAGCCCCTAACGGGCCCTATGGCTACACCTTC. This gives the protein CASSQAPNGPYGYTF.

The chain uses TRBV5-5 and TRBJ1-1; D perhaps matches TRBD1 (5 bases). CDR3 length: 13 residues. Per the germline V gene, CDR1 is SGHKS and CDR2 is YYEKEE (reference sequence). V dropped 6 bases and J dropped 3 bases, with 12 bases sitting between them. The CDR3: CASTSREDTEAFF. DNA for the CDR3: TGTGCCAGCACTAGCAGGGAGGACACTGAAGCTTTCTTT.

V is TRBV29-1 and J is TRBJ1-2; D may be TRBD1 (6 bases). Germline loops: CDR1 SQVTM, CDR2 ANQGSEA. This CDR3 spans 11 amino acids. V lost 6 bases to trimming and J lost 9 bases, with 14 bases between them. CDR3 DNA sequence: TGCAGCGTAGCCGCGACAGGAAGCTACACCTTC. Translating it yields CSVAATGSYTF.

The chain combines TRBV5-8 with TRBJ1-2; 9 bases align to TRBD1. This CDR3 is 14 amino acids long. The germline V gene has CDR1 SGHTS and CDR2 YDEGEE. With V trimmed by 1 base and J by 4 bases, 2 bases remained unmatched. CDR3 residues: CASSLRDRVYGYTF. The CDR3, as DNA: TGTGCCAGCAGCTTGCGGGACAGGGTCTATGGCTACACCTTC.

The chain couples TRBV10-2 to TRBJ2-2, with TRBD2 identical over 9 bases. Germline values: CDR1 WSHSY, CDR2 SAAADI. With 1 base clipped from V and 2 bases from J, the junction kept 5 bases outside the gene matches. This CDR3 region has 17 residues. The CDR3: CASSEWLAGTNTGELFF. The CDR3 region has the DNA TGCGCCAGCAGTGAGTGGCTAGCGGGAACAAACACCGGGGAGCTGTTTTTT.

Notes on this clone: The germline gene is not matched at one end of the junction; a read error may be the cause. The chain recombines TRBV4-3 with TRBJ2-7, with no clear D. The CDR3 spans 14 residues. CDR1 and CDR2 (germline): LGHNA, YSLEER. For the CDR3, the DNA is TGCGCCAGCAGCCAAGATATCAACTCCCACGAGCAGTACTTC. As protein: CASSQDINSHEQYF.

This chain connects TRBV18 to TRBJ1-1; tentative D call: TRBD1 (6 bases). Looked up from germline, CDR1 is KGHSH and CDR2 is LQKENI. This CDR3 is built from 14 residues. The V and J ends lost 6 bases and 1 base respectively, with 12 bases between them. The CDR3 spells CASSLKDRNTEAFF. CDR3 DNA: TGTGCCAGCTCGCTGAAGGACAGGAACACTGAAGCTTTCTTT. Full variable domain (remainder filled in from reference TRBV18 and TRBJ1-1): NAGVMQNPRHLVRRRGQEARLRCSPMKGHSHVYWYRQLPEEGLKFMVYLQKENIIDESGMPKERFSAEFPKEGPSILRIQQVVRGDSAAYFCASSLKDRNTEAFFGQGTRLTVV.

This clone was counted between two and nine times. The chain combines TRBV19 with TRBJ1-5; TRBD1 matches 7 bases. V dropped 5 bases and J dropped 0; count of bases not matched to a gene: 4. Germline V gives CDR1 LNHDA, CDR2 SQIVND (reference sequence). This CDR3 contains 15 residues. CDR3 sequence: CASSPGGGSNQPQHF. The CDR3, as DNA: TGTGCCAGTAGTCCAGGGGGGGGTAGCAATCAGCCCCAGCATTTT.

CDR3: CASSLVVSGEQETQYF. CDR3 nucleotide sequence: TGTGCCAGCAGCTTAGTTGTGTCAGGAGAACAAGAGACCCAGTACTTC. This chain uses TRBV7-9 with TRBJ2-5; unclear D gene. The CDR3 has 16 amino acids. Trimming removed 1 base from V and 2 bases from J, with 14 bases in between. The germline CDR1 and CDR2 sequences are SEHNR and FQNEAQ (reference sequence).

The rearrangement joins TRBV11-3 to TRBJ1-1, with D perhaps matching TRBD1 (5 bases). V lost 4 bases to trimming and J lost 5 bases, with 17 bases between them. Germline V lookup: CDR1 SGHNT, CDR2 YENEEA. The CDR3 spans 15 residues. The CDR3 region has the DNA TGTGCCAGCAGCTATGCCGGGACCCGAGGGACTGAAGCTTTCTTT. The encoded protein is CASSYAGTRGTEAFF. The whole variable domain, filled in from reference TRBV11-3 and TRBJ1-1, reads EAGVVQSPRYKIIEKKQPVAFWCNPISGHNTLYWYLQNLGQGPELLIRYENEEAVDDSQLPKDRFSAERLKGVDSTLKIQPAELGDSAVYLCASSYAGTRGTEAFFGQGTRLTVV.

The rearrangement links TRBV30 to TRBJ2-2; a possible D gene is TRBD2 (6 bases). Per the germline V gene, CDR1 is GTSNPN and CDR2 is SVGIG (reference sequence). This CDR3 has 14 residues. The V end was cut by 8 bases, the J end by 3 bases, with 16 bases between. In DNA, the CDR3 is TGTGCCAAGGGAGGAGGGTCCGACACCGGGGAGCTGTTTTTT. Its protein product is CAKGGGSDTGELFF.

This rearrangement joins TRBV19 to TRBJ1-6, with 9 bases that match TRBD1. CDR3 length equals 16 residues. V trimming: 3 bases; J trimming: 7 bases; junction bases outside the gene matches: 7. Germline CDR1 is LNHDA and CDR2 is SQIVND (reference sequence). The CDR3: CASSIALGQGNSPLHF. CDR3 DNA sequence: TGTGCCAGTAGTATCGCCCTAGGACAGGGGAATTCACCCCTCCACTTT.

This clone was counted a few times. This sequence joins TRBV19 and TRBJ2-2; 10 bases fit TRBD1. Germline CDR1 LNHDA, CDR2 SQIVND (reference sequence). Unmatched junction bases numbered 4, after V lost 8 bases and J lost 7 bases. CDR3 size: 13 residues. The CDR3 DNA is TGTGCCAGTCGGGACAGGGGTAGCGGGGAGCTGTTTTTT. Translation gives CASRDRGSGELFF.

The chain recombines TRBV19 with TRBJ1-2; a possible D gene is TRBD1 (6 bases). Trimming took 4 bases from V and 8 from J, leaving 14 bases between them. This CDR3 is 13 amino acids long. Germline CDR1 LNHDA, CDR2 SQIVND (reference sequence). The CDR3 DNA sequence: TGTGCCAGTAGTAAACAGGGTCTAAGAGGCTACACCTTC. Protein: CASSKQGLRGYTF.

This clone was recorded only once. V and J are TRBV7-9 and TRBJ2-2; D not certain. The V gene's germline CDR1 is SEHNR and CDR2 FQNEAQ (reference sequence). V dropped 2 bases and J dropped 4 bases, with 8 bases sitting between them. This CDR3 is built from 14 residues. CDR3 amino acids: CASSLWTGTGELFF. CDR3 nucleotide sequence: TGTGCCAGCAGCTTATGGACGGGCACCGGGGAGCTGTTTTTT.